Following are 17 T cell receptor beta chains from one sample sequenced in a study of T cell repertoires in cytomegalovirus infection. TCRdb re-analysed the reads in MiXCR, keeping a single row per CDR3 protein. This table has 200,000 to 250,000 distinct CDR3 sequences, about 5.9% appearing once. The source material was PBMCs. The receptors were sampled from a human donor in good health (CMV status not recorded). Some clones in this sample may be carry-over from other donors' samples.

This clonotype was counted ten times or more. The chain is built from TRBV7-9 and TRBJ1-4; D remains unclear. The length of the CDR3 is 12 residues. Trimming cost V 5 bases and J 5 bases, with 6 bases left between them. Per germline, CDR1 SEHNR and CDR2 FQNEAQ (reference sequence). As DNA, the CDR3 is TGTGCCAGCAGCCTACGAAATGAAAAACTGTTTTTT. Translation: CASSLRNEKLFF.

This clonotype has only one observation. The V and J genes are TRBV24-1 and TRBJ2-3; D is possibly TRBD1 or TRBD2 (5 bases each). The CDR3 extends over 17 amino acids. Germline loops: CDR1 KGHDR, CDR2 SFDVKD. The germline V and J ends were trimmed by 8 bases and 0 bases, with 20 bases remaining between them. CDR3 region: CATILRGRVGSTDTQYF. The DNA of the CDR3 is TGTGCCACCATCCTCCGGGGCAGAGTCGGGAGCACAGATACGCAGTATTTT.

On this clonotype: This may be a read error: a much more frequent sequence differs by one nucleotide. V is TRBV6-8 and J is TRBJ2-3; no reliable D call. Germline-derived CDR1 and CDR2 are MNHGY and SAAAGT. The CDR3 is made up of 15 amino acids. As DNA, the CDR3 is TGTGCCAGCAGTTACGGGATGCCAAGCACAGATACGCAGAATTTT. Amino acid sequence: CASSYGMPSTDTQNF.

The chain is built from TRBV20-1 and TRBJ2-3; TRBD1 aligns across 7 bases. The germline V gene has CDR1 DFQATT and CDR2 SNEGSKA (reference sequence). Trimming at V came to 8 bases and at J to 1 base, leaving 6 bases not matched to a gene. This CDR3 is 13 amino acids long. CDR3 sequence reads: CSPRTGRTDTQYF. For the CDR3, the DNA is TGCAGTCCGCGGACAGGCCGCACAGATACGCAGTATTTT.

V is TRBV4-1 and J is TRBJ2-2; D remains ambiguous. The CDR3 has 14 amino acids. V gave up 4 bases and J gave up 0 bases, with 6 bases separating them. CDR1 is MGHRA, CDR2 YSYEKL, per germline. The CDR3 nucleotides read TGCGCCAGCAGCCCAAACGCGAACACCGGGGAGCTGTTTTTT. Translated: CASSPNANTGELFF.

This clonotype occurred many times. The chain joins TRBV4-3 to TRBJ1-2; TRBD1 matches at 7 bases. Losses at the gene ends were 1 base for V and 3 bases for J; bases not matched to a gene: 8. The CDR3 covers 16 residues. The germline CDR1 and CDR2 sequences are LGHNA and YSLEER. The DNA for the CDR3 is TGCGCCAGCAGCCAAGCGGGGGACAGATTCTACTATGGCTACACCTTC. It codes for CASSQAGDRFYYGYTF.

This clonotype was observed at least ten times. The CDR3 nucleotides read TGTGCCAGCAGATCCAGACAGGGAACCTACGAGCAGTACTTC. Translating gives CASRSRQGTYEQYF. This sequence joins TRBV28 and TRBJ2-7, with 7 bases lining up with TRBD1. Per the germline V gene, CDR1 is MDHEN and CDR2 is SYDVKM. J was trimmed by 2 bases and V by 6 bases; bases with no gene match: 7. The CDR3 contains 14 residues.

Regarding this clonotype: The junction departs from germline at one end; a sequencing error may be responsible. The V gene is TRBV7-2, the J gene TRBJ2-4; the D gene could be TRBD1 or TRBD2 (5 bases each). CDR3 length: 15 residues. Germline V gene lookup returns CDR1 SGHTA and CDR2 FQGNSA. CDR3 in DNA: TGTGCCAGCAGCTCGGGCGGGCAGGGTACGAACACTCAGTACTTC. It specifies CASSSGGQGTNTQYF. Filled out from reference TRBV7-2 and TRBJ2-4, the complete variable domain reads GAGVSQSPSNKVTEKGKDVELRCDPISGHTALYWYRQSLGQGLEFLIYFQGNSAPDKSGLPSDRFSAERTGGSVSTLTIQRTQQEDSAVYLCASSSGGQGTNTQYFGAGTRLSVL.

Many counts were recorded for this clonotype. Here the CDR3 DNA reads TGCGCCAGCAGCTTGGAATCGCGCAGGGTTGTCCCTGGGGCCAACGTCCTGACTTTC. Its protein product is CASSLESRRVVPGANVLTF. The chain has TRBV5-1 and TRBJ2-6; tentative D call: TRBD1 (5 bases). V lost 0 bases, J lost 2 bases, and 18 bases lay in between. Germline values: CDR1 SGHRS, CDR2 YFSETQ. There are 19 residues in the CDR3.

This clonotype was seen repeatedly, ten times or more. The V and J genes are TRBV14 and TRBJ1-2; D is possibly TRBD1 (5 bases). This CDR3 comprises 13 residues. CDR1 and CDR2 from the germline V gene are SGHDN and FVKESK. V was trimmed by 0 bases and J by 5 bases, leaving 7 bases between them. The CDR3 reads CASSQDRTYGYTF. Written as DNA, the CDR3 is TGTGCCAGCAGCCAAGACAGGACATATGGCTACACCTTC.

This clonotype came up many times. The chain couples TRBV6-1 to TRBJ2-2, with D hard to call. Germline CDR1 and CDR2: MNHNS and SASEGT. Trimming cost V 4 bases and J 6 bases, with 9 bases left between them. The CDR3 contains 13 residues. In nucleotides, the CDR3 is TGTGCCAGCAGTGGACGCGAAGCCGGGGAGCTGTTTTTT. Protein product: CASSGREAGELFF.

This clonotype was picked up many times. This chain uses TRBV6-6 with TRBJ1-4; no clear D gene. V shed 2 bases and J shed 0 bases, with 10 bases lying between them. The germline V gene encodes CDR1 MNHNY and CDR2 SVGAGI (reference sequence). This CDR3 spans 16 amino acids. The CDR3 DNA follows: TGTGCCAGCAGTTACCTTCCGCCTGCAACTAATGAAAAACTGTTTTTT. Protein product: CASSYLPPATNEKLFF.

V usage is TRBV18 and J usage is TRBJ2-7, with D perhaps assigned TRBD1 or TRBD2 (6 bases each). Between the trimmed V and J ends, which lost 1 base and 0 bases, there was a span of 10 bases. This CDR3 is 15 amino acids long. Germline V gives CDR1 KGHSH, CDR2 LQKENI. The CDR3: CASSPQGGHSYEQYF. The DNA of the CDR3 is TGTGCCAGCTCACCACAGGGGGGTCACTCCTACGAGCAGTACTTC.

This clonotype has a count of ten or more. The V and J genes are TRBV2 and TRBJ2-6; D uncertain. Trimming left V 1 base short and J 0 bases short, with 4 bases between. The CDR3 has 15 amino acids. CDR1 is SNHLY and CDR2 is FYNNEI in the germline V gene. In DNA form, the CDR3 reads TGTGCCAGCAGTGAAGTGCACTCTGGGGCCAACGTCCTGACTTTC. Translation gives CASSEVHSGANVLTF. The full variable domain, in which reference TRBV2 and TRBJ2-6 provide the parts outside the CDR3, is EPEVTQTPSHQVTQMGQEVILRCVPISNHLYFYWYRQILGQKVEFLVSFYNNEISEKSEIFDDQFSVERPDGSNFTLKIRSTKLEDSAMYFCASSEVHSGANVLTFGAGSRLTVL.

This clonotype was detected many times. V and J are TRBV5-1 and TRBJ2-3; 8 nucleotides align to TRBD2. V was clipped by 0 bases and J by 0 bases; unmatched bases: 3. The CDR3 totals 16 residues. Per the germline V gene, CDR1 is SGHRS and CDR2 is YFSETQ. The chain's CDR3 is CASSLASGGSTDTQYF. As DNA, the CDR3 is TGCGCCAGCAGCTTGGCAAGCGGGGGTAGCACAGATACGCAGTATTTT.

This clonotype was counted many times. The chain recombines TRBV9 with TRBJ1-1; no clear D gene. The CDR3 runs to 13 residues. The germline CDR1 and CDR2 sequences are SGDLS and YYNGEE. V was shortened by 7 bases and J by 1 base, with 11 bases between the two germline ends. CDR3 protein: CASGLGQNTEAFF. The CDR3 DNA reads TGTGCCAGCGGGCTTGGGCAGAACACTGAAGCTTTCTTT.

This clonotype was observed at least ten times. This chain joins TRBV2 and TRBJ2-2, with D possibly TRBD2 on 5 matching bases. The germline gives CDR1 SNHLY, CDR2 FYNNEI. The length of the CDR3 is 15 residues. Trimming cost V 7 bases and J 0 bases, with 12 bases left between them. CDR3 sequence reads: CASTRTVTNTGELFF. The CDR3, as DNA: TGTGCCAGCACAAGGACTGTAACGAACACCGGGGAGCTGTTTTTT.